The 28 T cell receptor beta chains below all came from one sample that was sequenced in a study of cytomegalovirus exposure and HLA in healthy donors. Use of 60 Vbeta and 13 Jbeta primers characterized the PCR. Clones were read by immunoSEQ multiplex PCR, and TCRdb kept only the in-frame ones, dropping some. Among approximately 220,000 clones, over 80% were seen once, and the ten largest hold 0.71%. Sequences were obtained from PBMCs. The origin of the receptors is a boy younger than 10 in good health and CMV-seronegative.

V is TRBV2 and J is TRBJ2-1, with TRBD2 matching 11 bases. Per germline, CDR1 SNHLY and CDR2 FYNNEI. V was pared by 4 bases and J by 7 bases, with 0 bases of the junction left unmatched. This CDR3 has 13 amino acids. The CDR3: CASSGLAGNEQFF. CDR3 bases: TGTGCCAGCAGTGGACTAGCGGGAAATGAGCAGTTCTTC.

The genes are TRBV6-1 and TRBJ2-7; 7 nucleotides match TRBD1. Germline values: CDR1 MNHNS, CDR2 SASEGT. Losses at the gene ends were 7 bases for V and 0 bases for J; bases not matched to a gene: 6. The CDR3 runs 14 residues. The CDR3 DNA is TGTGCCAGCAATCCCGACAGGGACTCCTACGAGCAGTACTTC. Its translation is CASNPDRDSYEQYF.

The CDR3 bases are TGTGCCAGCTCACGACTAGCGGGGGAACAAGAGACCCAGTACTTC. The encoded protein is CASSRLAGEQETQYF. This rearrangement joins TRBV18 to TRBJ2-5; 12 bases agree with TRBD2. Unmatched junction bases numbered 2, after V lost 4 bases and J lost 2 bases. The length of the CDR3 is 15 residues. Germline assignment: CDR1 KGHSH and CDR2 LQKENI. The full variable domain, in which reference TRBV18 and TRBJ2-5 provide the parts outside the CDR3, is NAGVMQNPRHLVRRRGQEARLRCSPMKGHSHVYWYRQLPEEGLKFMVYLQKENIIDESGMPKERFSAEFPKEGPSILRIQQVVRGDSAAYFCASSRLAGEQETQYFGPGTRLLVL.

CDR3 sequence (DNA): TGTGCCAGCAGCTCCGGGACTAGCGGGATTGAGACCCAGTACTTC. Amino acid sequence: CASSSGTSGIETQYF. This sequence joins TRBV2 and TRBJ2-5; 13 bases match TRBD2. The CDR3 length is 15 residues. The V gene's germline CDR1 is SNHLY and CDR2 FYNNEI. V lost 6 bases to trimming and J lost 5 bases; unmatched junction nucleotides: 6.

J is TRBJ2-7 and V is TRBV13, with a tentative D call TRBD1 (5 bases). Trimming pared 1 base from V and 9 bases from J, leaving 10 bases between. CDR1 is PRHDT and CDR2 is FYEKMQ in the germline V gene (reference sequence). The CDR3 sequence is 12 residues long. The CDR3 DNA is TGTGCCAGCAGCTTAGCAGGGCGCGGGCAGTACTTC. Residues: CASSLAGRGQYF.

The V call is TRBV27, the J call TRBJ2-5; D might be TRBD1 (7 bases). The end of the DNA is better explained by TRBJ2-7, so the J call may be wrong. CDR3 length equals 15 residues. Germline-derived CDR1 and CDR2 are MNHEY and SMNVEV (reference sequence). The CDR3 region is CASSVTSQGAYEQYF. The DNA of the CDR3 is TGTGCCAGCAGTGTTACTAGCCAGGGGGCCTACGAGCAGTACTTC.

This clone has a handful of counts. This chain joins TRBV5-6 and TRBJ1-1; D call uncertain. Trimming pared 2 bases from V and 7 bases from J, leaving 6 bases between. Per the germline V gene, CDR1 is SGHDT and CDR2 is YYEEEE. This CDR3 is 11 amino acids long. This CDR3 is CASSLRGEAFF. In nucleotides, the CDR3 is TGTGCCAGCAGCTTAAGAGGTGAAGCTTTCTTT.

This clone was found once. J is TRBJ2-1 and V is TRBV7-6; 11 positions match TRBD2. The CDR3 is made up of 14 amino acids. The junction had 2 bases not matched to a gene; V was cut back by 6 bases and J by 4 bases. Germline V gene data show CDR1 as SGHVS and CDR2 as FNYEAQ. The CDR3 region has the DNA TGTGCCAGCAGTCGGACTAGCGGGTACAATGAGCAGTTCTTC. Its protein product is CASSRTSGYNEQFF. Full variable domain (outside the CDR3, taken from reference TRBV7-6 and TRBJ2-1): GAGVSQSPRYKVTKRGQDVALRCDPISGHVSLYWYRQALGQGPEFLTYFNYEAQQDKSGLPNDRFSAERPEGSISTLTIQRTEQRDSAMYRCASSRTSGYNEQFFGPGTRLTVL.

Concerning this clone itself: The DNA is omitted, as the CDR3 cannot be located on it reliably, and the CDR3 follows TCRdb's listing. The chain joins TRBV21-1 to TRBJ2-5; TRBD1, the D gene given by the table, was not confirmed from the DNA. TRBV21-1 is a pseudogene. The CDR3 totals 16 residues, both ends included. The CDR3 sequence: CASSWGNGTGQETQYF.

This clone showed up just a few times. The sample contains more than one DNA sequence encoding this CDR3. V gene TRBV6-4 combines with J gene TRBJ1-1, with 8 positions matching TRBD1. Germline values: CDR1 MRHNA, CDR2 SNTAGT. There are 13 residues in the CDR3. V lost 6 bases and J lost 4; bases outside the gene matches: 4. The CDR3 nucleotides read TGTGCCAGCAGCCTGGACAGGGCCACTGAAGCTTTCTTT. This encodes CASSLDRATEAFF.

V and J are TRBV10-3 and TRBJ2-7; unclear D gene. Trimming removed 7 bases from V and 0 bases from J, with 7 bases in between. CDR3 length equals 12 residues. Germline V gene lookup returns CDR1 ENHRY and CDR2 SYGVKD. This chain's CDR3 is CAITLPSYEQYF. The DNA of the CDR3 is TGTGCCATCACTCTCCCCTCCTACGAGCAGTACTTC.

The genes are TRBV6-1 and TRBJ1-1, with 7 bases lining up with TRBD1. Germline lookup yields CDR1 MNHNS and CDR2 SASEGT. With 8 bases clipped from V and 5 bases from J, the junction kept 11 bases outside the gene matches. The CDR3 consists of 14 residues. CDR3 sequence: CASGGQARITEAFF. In DNA form, the CDR3 reads TGTGCCAGCGGAGGACAGGCGAGGATTACTGAAGCTTTCTTT.

The chain employs TRBV6-1 and TRBJ2-7; perhaps TRBD1 as D (6 bases). The CDR3 covers 14 residues. Germline V CDR1 and CDR2: MNHNS, SASEGT. Trimming pared 4 bases from V and 0 bases from J, leaving 10 bases between. The CDR3: CASSVQDSSYEQYF. The CDR3 nucleotides read TGTGCCAGCAGTGTACAGGACAGCTCCTACGAGCAGTACTTC.

V usage is TRBV18 and J usage is TRBJ1-2, with 7 bases fitting TRBD1. The CDR3 runs 13 residues. J lost 8 bases, V lost 0 bases, and 3 bases had no gene match. Germline V gene lookup returns CDR1 KGHSH and CDR2 LQKENI. CDR3 protein: CASSPPQGQGYTF. DNA of the CDR3: TGTGCCAGCTCACCACCTCAGGGACAGGGCTACACCTTC.

The CDR3 DNA sequence: TGCGCCAGCAGCTTGGATTCCGGGACAGGGGGCACAGATACGCAGTATTTT. Translation gives CASSLDSGTGGTDTQYF. The rearrangement joins TRBV5-1 to TRBJ2-3; 10 bases are a match to TRBD1. Trimming took 0 bases from V and 1 from J; bases not matched to a gene: 5. The CDR3 sequence is 17 residues long. Germline V CDR1 and CDR2: SGHRS, YFSETQ.

The genes are TRBV25-1 and TRBJ2-7; the D is unclear. In germline, CDR1 is MGHDK, CDR2 SYGVNS. V lost 4 bases, J lost 2 bases, and 15 bases lay in between. The CDR3 covers 15 residues. The DNA of the CDR3 is TGTGCCAGCAGTGCTTATACCGGGTCCCCCTACGAGCAGTACTTC. Residues: CASSAYTGSPYEQYF.

The V and J genes are TRBV6-6 and TRBJ2-1; 10 nucleotides align to TRBD1. Germline V gene data show CDR1 as MNHNY and CDR2 as SVGAGI (reference sequence). V shed 6 bases, J shed 8 bases, and the junction held 10 bases outside the gene matches. The CDR3 length is 15 residues. CDR3 nucleotides: TGTGCCAGCAGCCCGCGACAGGGGGCGATAGATGAGCAGTTCTTC. Encoded protein: CASSPRQGAIDEQFF.

The J gene is TRBJ2-2, the V gene TRBV30, with 8 positions matching TRBD2. Germline V gene sequence: CDR1 GTSNPN, CDR2 SVGIG (reference sequence). V lost 2 bases and J lost 0; bases outside the gene matches: 2. The CDR3 length is 15 residues. The CDR3 loop is CAWSRLATNTGELFF. CDR3 in DNA: TGTGCCTGGAGTAGACTAGCGACGAACACCGGGGAGCTGTTTTTT.

This chain connects TRBV10-3 to TRBJ1-1; D not resolved. The CDR3 consists of 11 residues. The V end lost 7 bases, the J end lost 7 bases, and 10 bases lay between the germline ends. The germline CDR1 and CDR2 sequences are ENHRY and SYGVKD. Here the CDR3 DNA reads TGTGCCATCACCGAGGGTGGTGAAGCTTTCTTT. It yields the protein CAITEGGEAFF.

CDR3: CASSEALGGDTQYF. The CDR3 nucleotides read TGTGCCAGCAGTGAAGCGCTTGGGGGGGATACGCAGTATTTT. The chain combines TRBV2 with TRBJ2-3; D perhaps matches TRBD2 (6 bases). The V end was cut by 0 bases, the J end by 6 bases, with 10 bases between. Germline loops: CDR1 SNHLY, CDR2 FYNNEI. The CDR3 runs 14 residues.

In this sample, this clone turned up a few times. The chain recombines TRBV2 with TRBJ1-1; D is unresolved. V lost 3 bases and J 5 bases, leaving 13 bases between the germline ends. This CDR3 is 14 amino acids long. The germline V gene has CDR1 SNHLY and CDR2 FYNNEI. The CDR3 DNA reads TGTGCCAGCAGTGATGTCGGACTGGTGACTGAAGCTTTCTTT. It yields the protein CASSDVGLVTEAFF.

The genes are TRBV15 and TRBJ2-7, with D possibly TRBD1 on 6 matching bases. CDR3 size: 15 residues. Germline V gene sequence: CDR1 LNHNV, CDR2 YYDKDF (reference sequence). Trimming took off 2 bases at V and 5 bases at J, with 16 bases between the two ends. CDR3 region: CATSRTGAGDDEQYF. CDR3 nucleotide sequence: TGTGCCACCAGCAGAACCGGGGCAGGGGATGACGAGCAGTACTTC.

The chain carries TRBV19 and TRBJ2-1, with 9 bases identical to TRBD1. The CDR3 totals 17 residues. Per germline, CDR1 LNHDA and CDR2 SQIVND (reference sequence). The V and J ends lost 3 bases and 0 bases, in that order; junction bases with no gene match: 6. CDR3 amino acids: CASSIDRGDFSYNEQFF. For the CDR3, the DNA is TGTGCCAGTAGTATCGACAGGGGGGATTTCTCCTACAATGAGCAGTTCTTC.

The V and J genes are TRBV6-1 and TRBJ2-5; D possibly corresponds to TRBD1 (5 bases). The CDR3 length is 15 residues. The V end was cut by 6 bases, the J end by 5 bases, with 19 bases between. Looked up from germline, CDR1 is MNHNS and CDR2 is SASEGT. As DNA, the CDR3 is TGTGCCAGCAGCGCCTTTCAGGGCTACGGGGAGACCCAGTACTTC. Its translation: CASSAFQGYGETQYF.

The chain carries TRBV9 and TRBJ2-3; TRBD2 aligns across 7 bases. Looked up from germline, CDR1 is SGDLS and CDR2 is YYNGEE. V trimming: 4 bases; J trimming: 2 bases; junction bases outside the gene matches: 13. This CDR3 has 17 amino acids. DNA for the CDR3: TGTGCCAGCAGCCCTCGGGAGGTAGCGGAGATCACAGATACGCAGTATTTT. Translating gives CASSPREVAEITDTQYF.

The chain links TRBV9 to TRBJ2-5; D might be TRBD1 (5 bases). Trimming took off 2 bases at V and 2 bases at J, with 10 bases between the two ends. The germline CDR1 and CDR2 sequences are SGDLS and YYNGEE. The CDR3 is made up of 14 amino acids. CDR3 DNA: TGTGCCAGCAGCGTGTTAGGGGCTCAAGAGACCCAGTACTTC. Its protein is CASSVLGAQETQYF.

The chain combines TRBV2 with TRBJ2-3; TRBD2 aligns across 7 bases. Per germline, CDR1 SNHLY and CDR2 FYNNEI. This CDR3 has 15 amino acids. V gave up 4 bases and J gave up 2 bases; unmatched junction bases: 6. The CDR3 region has the DNA TGTGCCAGCAGTGCCGCTAGCGGACTCACAGATACGCAGTATTTT. As protein: CASSAASGLTDTQYF.

This rearrangement joins TRBV10-1 to TRBJ1-2; 10 nucleotides line up with TRBD1. CDR3 size: 13 residues. Germline V gene sequence: CDR1 WNHNN, CDR2 SYGVQD (reference sequence). Trimming took 2 bases from V and 6 from J; bases not matched to a gene: 0. The CDR3 loop reads CASSEGTGDGYTF. For the CDR3, the DNA is TGCGCCAGCAGTGAGGGGACAGGGGATGGCTACACCTTC.